A selection of T cell receptor beta chains follows, all from one sample in a study of blood T cell repertoires in COVID-19. Sequencing was performed with immunoSEQ multiplex PCR; in TCRdb, only in-frame clones are kept and a portion is missing. This sample has about 43,000 clones, with just over 85% found just once. Sequencing used peripheral blood. The receptors stem from a man aged 55 to 70 with active COVID-19. The CDR3 runs from the conserved cysteine through the conserved F or W. The order of the fields is V gene, J gene, clone size, D gene, CDR3 protein, CDR3 DNA. A D gene is named only where the DNA matches it firmly. Only some rows state a clone size, as once, few, many or a class for expanded clones.

>TRBV20-1|TRBJ2-5|.|.
CSASPTGSRETQYF
TGCAGTGCTAGTCCTACAGGGAGTAGGGAGACCCAGTACTTC
>TRBV6-4|TRBJ2-1|.|TRBD2
CASSDSMGTTEGPYNEQFF
TGTGCCAGCAGTGACTCTATGGGGACTACCGAAGGACCCTACAATGAGCAGTTCTTC
>TRBV4-1|TRBJ2-7|.|TRBD2
CASSQGRGSSYEQYF
TGCGCCAGCAGCCAAGGGCGGGGGAGCTCCTACGAGCAGTACTTC
>TRBV2|TRBJ1-5|.|TRBD1
CASREQGLSNQPQHF
TGTGCCAGCAGAGAACAGGGGCTAAGCAATCAGCCCCAGCATTTT
>TRBV27|TRBJ2-3|few|TRBD1
CASSAPGQGTDTQYF
TGTGCCAGCAGTGCCCCGGGACAGGGGACAGATACGCAGTATTTT
>TRBV7-9|TRBJ2-5|.|.
CASSRGETQYF
TGTGCCAGCAGCCGGGGGGAGACCCAGTACTTC
>TRBV7-9|TRBJ2-3|.|TRBD1
CASSFGQGDTDTQYF
TGTGCCAGCAGCTTTGGGCAGGGGGACACAGATACGCAGTATTTT
>TRBV6-5|TRBJ1-5|medium-sized|.
CASSFLQANNQPQHF
TGTGCCAGCAGTTTCTTACAGGCCAACAATCAGCCCCAGCATTTT
>TRBV27|TRBJ2-4|.|TRBD1
CASSFLSGGLAKNIQYF
TGTGCCAGCAGTTTCCTCTCAGGGGGCCTAGCCAAAAACATTCAGTACTTC
>TRBV2|TRBJ2-3|.|TRBD2
CASRRWTSGRRTDTQYF
TGTGCCAGCAGGCGATGGACTAGCGGGCGTCGAACAGATACGCAGTATTTT
>TRBV10-3|TRBJ1-1|.|.
CAISEQRSTEAFF
TGTGCCATCAGTGAACAAAGATCCACTGAAGCTTTCTTT
>TRBV5-1|TRBJ2-5|.|.
CASSLFGEETQYF
TGCGCCAGCAGCTTGTTCGGGGAGGAGACCCAGTACTTC
>TRBV7-3|TRBJ2-3|once|.
CASSFGQGGDTQYF
TGTGCCAGCAGCTTTGGTCAGGGGGGAGATACGCAGTATTTT
>TRBV11-2|TRBJ2-1|.|TRBD2
CASSLLLAGVDEQFF
TGTGCCAGCAGCTTACTTCTAGCGGGAGTCGATGAGCAGTTCTTC
>TRBV19|TRBJ1-2|.|TRBD1
CASSPGTGGGYGYTF
TGTGCCAGTAGTCCCGGGACAGGGGGCGGCTATGGCTACACCTTC
>TRBV5-4|TRBJ1-2|.|.
CASSLGTGRSYTF
TGTGCCAGCAGCTTGGGTACAGGAAGGAGCTACACCTTC
>TRBV6-6|TRBJ2-5|.|.
CASSYPETRETQYF
TGTGCCAGCAGTTACCCCGAAACCCGGGAGACCCAGTACTTC
>TRBV28|TRBJ2-3|.|.
CASSLGQFPDTQYF
TGTGCCAGCAGTTTAGGCCAATTCCCAGATACGCAGTATTTT
>TRBV5-1|TRBJ2-7|.|.
CASSEWGTLTYEQYF
TGCGCCAGCAGCGAATGGGGGACATTGACCTACGAGCAGTACTTC
>TRBV12-5|TRBJ2-1|.|TRBD2
CASGAGTSVEQFF
TGTGCTAGTGGTGCCGGGACTAGCGTTGAGCAGTTCTTC
>TRBV5-1|TRBJ2-3|once|TRBD2
CASSLAGLAGATDTQYF
TGCGCCAGCAGCTTGGCGGGACTAGCGGGAGCGACAGATACGCAGTATTTT
>TRBV7-2|TRBJ2-3|.|TRBD1
CASSVLRDRMSPDTQYF
TGTGCCAGCAGCGTCCTCCGGGACAGGATGTCCCCAGATACGCAGTATTTT
>TRBV10-3|TRBJ2-7|once|TRBD1
CAISVGQGGIEQYF
TGTGCCATCAGTGTAGGACAGGGGGGTATCGAGCAGTACTTC
>TRBV19|TRBJ2-6|.|TRBD1
CASSNLGTGGAGANVLTF
TGTGCCAGTAGTAATCTCGGGACAGGGGGCGCAGGGGCCAACGTCCTGACTTTC
>TRBV12-3/TRBV12-4|TRBJ1-1|.|TRBD1
CATGTANTEAFF
TGTGCCACCGGGACAGCGAACACTGAAGCTTTCTTT
>TRBV10-1|TRBJ2-5|.|.
CASRSGPRETQYF
TGCGCCAGCAGGAGCGGGCCTCGGGAGACCCAGTACTTC
>TRBV6-7|TRBJ2-7|.|TRBD2
CASSGLARYEQYF
TGTGCCAGCTCTGGACTAGCGCGCTACGAGCAGTACTTC
>TRBV15|TRBJ2-3|.|.
CATSRGDRPGADTQYF
TGTGCCACCAGCAGGGGAGACAGGCCTGGGGCAGATACGCAGTATTTT
>TRBV7-9|TRBJ1-2|.|.
CASSLARQSNYGYTF
TGTGCCAGCAGCTTAGCGCGGCAGTCTAACTATGGCTACACCTTC
>TRBV7-2|TRBJ2-5|.|TRBD2
CASSLLTSVGETQYF
TGTGCCAGCAGCTTGTTGACTAGCGTTGGGGAGACCCAGTACTTC
>TRBV10-3|TRBJ2-7|.|.
CAISGPPTGTYEQYF
TGTGCCATCAGTGGCCCCCCTACAGGGACCTACGAGCAGTACTTC
>TRBV21-1|TRBJ2-1|.|.
CASSSRGLAGNEQFF
TGTGCCAGCAGCTCCCGGGGGCTAGCGGGCAATGAGCAGTTCTTC
>TRBV5-4|TRBJ2-7|.|.
CASSLGLPGYEQYF
TGTGCCAGCAGCCTGGGACTGCCGGGGTACGAGCAGTACTTC
>TRBV7-9|TRBJ2-4|.|TRBD1
CASSPTTGSKNIQYF
TGTGCCAGCAGCCCTACGACAGGGAGCAAAAACATTCAGTACTTC
>TRBV24-1|TRBJ2-7|.|.
CATSDPDSYEQYF
TGTGCCACCAGTGATCCGGACAGCTACGAGCAGTACTTC
>TRBV4-3|TRBJ1-2|.|.
CASSQEVGVGGYTF
TGCGCCAGCAGCCAAGAGGTAGGGGTAGGAGGCTACACCTTC
>TRBV27|TRBJ2-5|.|.
CASSFGPVETQYF
TGTGCCAGCAGTTTTGGTCCAGTGGAGACCCAGTACTTC